Listed below are T cell receptor beta chains from one sample, sequenced in a study of blood T cell repertoires in COVID-19. Sequencing used immunoSEQ multiplex PCR; TCRdb keeps in-frame clones, though not all of them. This table holds 150,000 to 200,000 clones, around 82% found once. The sample comprised peripheral blood. The source of these receptors is a human donor with acute or convalescent COVID-19. The donor label of this sample is uncertain. The CDR3 runs from the conserved cysteine through the conserved F or W. D genes are given only for firm matches. Clone size appears in some rows only: once, few, many, or a class for an expanded clone.

J gene	clone size	CDR3 length	V gene	D gene	CDR3 protein	CDR3 DNA
TRBJ1-4	NA	16	TRBV9	NA	CASSAGSSATNEKLFF	TGTGCCAGTTCGGCAGGGTCGTCTGCAACTAATGAAAAACTGTTTTTT
TRBJ1-3	few	15	TRBV7-2	NA	CASSLNRATGNTIYF	TGTGCCAGCAGCTTAAACAGGGCCACTGGAAACACCATATATTTT
TRBJ2-3	once	14	TRBV28	TRBD2	CATSPSTSGDTQYF	TGTGCCACTTCCCCCTCGACTAGCGGCGATACGCAGTATTTT
TRBJ2-1	NA	15	TRBV6-4	TRBD2	CASSSLAGGSNEQFF	TGTGCCAGCAGTTCACTAGCGGGGGGGAGCAATGAGCAGTTCTTC
TRBJ2-1	NA	15	TRBV5-1	TRBD1	CASSLELDRDNEQFF	TGCGCCAGCAGCTTGGAATTGGACAGGGACAATGAGCAGTTCTTC
TRBJ2-7	NA	14	TRBV19	TRBD1	CASSYRGEFDEQYF	TGTGCCAGTAGCTACAGGGGCGAGTTCGACGAGCAGTACTTC
TRBJ1-3	few	17	TRBV11-2	TRBD1	CASSLTGTGGGGNTIYF	TGTGCCAGCAGCTTGACCGGGACAGGGGGGGGTGGAAACACCATATATTTT
TRBJ2-7	few	14	TRBV5-1	TRBD1	CASSFPGQAYEQYF	TGCGCCAGCAGCTTTCCGGGACAGGCCTACGAGCAGTACTTC
TRBJ1-3	NA	16	TRBV5-1	NA	CASSLGAGISGNTIYF	TGCGCCAGCAGCTTGGGGGCAGGAATCTCTGGAAACACCATATATTTT
TRBJ1-3	NA	13	TRBV12-3/TRBV12-4	NA	CASSLEGGNTIYF	TGTGCCAGCAGTTTAGAGGGGGGAAACACCATATATTTT
TRBJ1-2	NA	16	TRBV9	TRBD1	CASSASYGTGRSGYTF	TGTGCCAGCAGCGCATCATATGGGACAGGGAGAAGCGGCTACACCTTC
TRBJ2-7	NA	14	TRBV7-8	NA	CASSRRTASYEQYF	TGTGCCAGCAGCCGACGGACAGCCTCCTACGAGCAGTACTTC
TRBJ2-1	NA	11	TRBV30	NA	CAWSVANEQFF	TGTGCCTGGAGTGTGGCAAATGAGCAGTTCTTC
TRBJ1-5	NA	15	TRBV2	NA	CASSKTGDPSQPQHF	TGTGCCAGCAGTAAGACAGGAGACCCGAGTCAGCCCCAGCATTTT
TRBJ2-5	NA	15	TRBV19	TRBD1	CASSIGQGAGETQYF	TGTGCCAGTAGTATTGGACAGGGGGCTGGGGAGACCCAGTACTTC
TRBJ2-1	NA	13	TRBV2	TRBD2	CASRSGGGNEQFF	TGTGCCAGCAGGAGCGGGGGAGGGAATGAGCAGTTCTTC
TRBJ2-7	NA	15	TRBV18	TRBD1	CASSPLGTGFYEQYF	TGTGCCAGCTCACCACTGGGGACAGGTTTCTACGAGCAGTACTTC
TRBJ2-1	NA	13	TRBV30	TRBD1	CAWTDRGYNEQFF	TGTGCCTGGACAGACAGGGGATACAATGAGCAGTTCTTC
TRBJ1-6	NA	14	TRBV11-1	TRBD1	CASSLNRGNSPLHF	TGTGCCAGCAGCTTGAACAGGGGTAATTCACCCCTCCACTTT
TRBJ2-3	NA	19	TRBV2	TRBD2	CASSEFGVSGRASTDTQYF	TGTGCCAGCAGTGAATTTGGTGTTAGCGGGAGGGCTAGCACAGATACGCAGTATTTT
TRBJ2-2	NA	14	TRBV12-5	NA	CASAKGLNTGELFF	TGTGCTAGTGCGAAGGGGCTGAACACCGGGGAGCTGTTTTTT
TRBJ2-2	NA	15	TRBV7-3	TRBD2	CASSWGGSFTGELFF	TGTGCCAGCAGCTGGGGGGGAAGCTTCACCGGGGAGCTGTTTTTT
TRBJ2-5	NA	13	TRBV7-3	NA	CASSLSSEETQYF	TGTGCCAGCAGCTTAAGTTCGGAAGAGACCCAGTACTTC
TRBJ2-7	few	13	TRBV5-1	NA	CASSLASSYEQYF	TGCGCCAGCAGCTTGGCCAGTTCCTACGAGCAGTACTTC
TRBJ2-3	NA	14	TRBV7-3	NA	CASSLNRITDTQYF	TGTGCCAGCAGCTTAAACAGGATCACAGATACGCAGTATTTT
TRBJ2-1	NA	16	TRBV5-1	TRBD1	CASGSTGVGLYNEQFF	TGCGCCAGCGGGTCGACAGGGGTGGGACTTTACAATGAGCAGTTCTTC
TRBJ2-2	once	17	TRBV28	NA	CASSFRWSGIYTGELFF	TGTGCCAGCAGTTTTAGGTGGAGCGGCATTTACACCGGGGAGCTGTTTTTT
TRBJ2-3	NA	14	TRBV11-1	TRBD1	CASSSTGGADTQYF	TGTGCCAGCAGCTCGACAGGGGGCGCAGATACGCAGTATTTT
TRBJ2-3	NA	17	TRBV7-9	TRBD2	CASSQWGLAASTDTQYF	TGTGCCAGCAGCCAGTGGGGACTAGCGGCTAGCACAGATACGCAGTATTTT
TRBJ1-4	NA	15	TRBV5-4	TRBD1	CASSRKTGDNEKLFF	TGTGCCAGCAGCCGCAAGACAGGGGATAATGAAAAACTGTTTTTT
TRBJ1-5	few	15	TRBV6-5	TRBD1	CASMPGGASNQPQHF	TGTGCCAGCATGCCAGGGGGTGCTAGCAATCAGCCCCAGCATTTT
TRBJ2-7	NA	15	TRBV3-1/TRBV3-2	NA	CASSQDPGGSYEQYF	TGTGCCAGCAGCCAAGATCCAGGGGGGTCCTACGAGCAGTACTTC
TRBJ2-1	few	14	TRBV6-5	NA	CASSVLGAYNEQFF	TGTGCCAGCAGCGTCTTAGGGGCCTACAATGAGCAGTTCTTC
TRBJ2-3	NA	16	TRBV11-2	NA	CASSKSGTDSADTQYF	TGTGCCAGCAGCAAAAGTGGGACTGATAGTGCGGATACGCAGTATTTT
TRBJ2-7	NA	15	TRBV7-2	TRBD1	CASSFAQGALNEQYF	TGTGCCAGCAGCTTCGCTCAGGGGGCGTTAAACGAGCAGTACTTC
TRBJ2-4	few	17	TRBV15	NA	CATTNYRESLAKNIQYF	TGTGCCACCACAAATTACAGGGAGTCCCTAGCCAAAAACATTCAGTACTTC
TRBJ1-2	NA	16	TRBV6-5	TRBD1	CASSLQGAQTPYGYTF	TGTGCCAGCAGTTTACAGGGGGCTCAAACCCCTTATGGCTACACCTTC
TRBJ2-4	NA	19	TRBV15	NA	CATSPRPQFTGTIPNIQYF	TGTGCCACCAGCCCGCGGCCACAATTCACCGGGACAATCCCCAACATTCAGTACTTC
TRBJ1-6	NA	17	TRBV7-9	NA	CASSLAQGLSYNSPLHF	TGTGCCAGCAGCTTAGCGCAGGGGCTTTCCTATAATTCACCCCTCCACTTT
TRBJ2-1	NA	17	TRBV5-4	TRBD1	CASSLVVGTGHYNEQFF	TGTGCCAGCAGCTTGGTGGTTGGGACAGGGCACTACAATGAGCAGTTCTTC
TRBJ2-5	NA	15	TRBV19	NA	CASSDRDIRAETQYF	TGTGCCAGTAGCGATCGGGACATCCGTGCGGAGACCCAGTACTTC
TRBJ2-2	NA	15	TRBV28	NA	CASTYGRANTGELFF	TGTGCCAGCACTTATGGGCGGGCGAACACCGGGGAGCTGTTTTTT
TRBJ2-7	NA	15	TRBV3-1/TRBV3-2	NA	CASSQDLGAHYEQYF	TGTGCCAGCAGCCAAGATTTAGGGGCCCACTACGAGCAGTACTTC
TRBJ1-1	once	15	TRBV6-5	NA	CASTSVSSPNTEAFF	TGTGCCAGCACCTCTGTATCGAGTCCGAACACTGAAGCTTTCTTT
TRBJ1-2	NA	14	TRBV9	TRBD1	CASSVVDRDQGYTF	TGTGCCAGCAGCGTAGTGGACAGGGACCAGGGCTACACCTTC
TRBJ1-1	NA	15	TRBV27	TRBD1	CASSPWTGTNTEAFF	TGTGCCAGCAGTCCTTGGACAGGGACTAACACTGAAGCTTTCTTT
TRBJ2-3	NA	14	TRBV7-2	NA	CASSAYRGTDTQYF	TGTGCCAGCAGCGCATACAGGGGCACAGATACGCAGTATTTT